Listed here are 9 T cell receptor beta chains from one sample, sequenced in a study of chronic HIV infection and antiretroviral therapy. TCRdb reanalysed the 5' RACE reads using MiXCR and keeps one entry per CDR3 protein. The sample carries more than 25,000 distinct CDR3 sequences, roughly 9.1% recorded once. The sample was peripheral blood. Receptors were obtained from an adult who had HIV and had not received antiretroviral therapy, or was an uninfected healthy control (not recorded which).

This clonotype was found a few times. The V call is TRBV12-5, the J call TRBJ2-1, with 7 bases that match TRBD2. The V gene end was trimmed by 2 bases and the J gene end by 5 bases; junction bases not matched to a gene: 3. CDR3 size: 14 residues. Looked up from germline, CDR1 is LGHNT and CDR2 is FRNRAP. CDR3 amino acids: CASGLTLADNEQFF. The CDR3 region has the DNA TGTGCTAGTGGTTTGACCCTAGCGGACAATGAGCAGTTCTTC. The variable domain in full, completed from reference TRBV12-5 and TRBJ2-1, reads DARVTQTPRHKVTEMGQEVTMRCQPILGHNTVFWYRQTMMQGLELLAYFRNRAPLDDSGMPKDRFSAEMPDATLATLKIQPSEPRDSAVYFCASGLTLADNEQFFGPGTRLTVL.

There are a few counts of this clonotype. This chain connects TRBV2 to TRBJ1-1; D possibly corresponds to TRBD1 (5 bases). V dropped 4 bases and J dropped 4 bases, with 16 bases sitting between them. CDR1 is SNHLY, CDR2 FYNNEI, per germline. This CDR3 has 15 amino acids. The CDR3 sequence: CASSGQRGLSTEAFF. The DNA for the CDR3 is TGTGCCAGCAGTGGCCAGAGGGGATTGAGCACTGAAGCTTTCTTT.

This clonotype was recorded many times. The CDR3 region has the DNA TGCGCCAGCAGCTTTCGCGGGGTAAACACAGATACGCAGTATTTT. It codes for CASSFRGVNTDTQYF. The V gene is TRBV5-1, the J gene TRBJ2-3, with TRBD2 as a possible D gene (6 bases). The CDR3 has 15 amino acids. In germline, CDR1 is SGHRS, CDR2 YFSETQ. Trimming took off 2 bases at V and 2 bases at J, with 12 bases between the two ends.

This clonotype was observed a handful of times. CDR3 bases: TGTGCCAACCGGGACAGGGTCACCGGGGAGCTGTTTTTT. Its protein product is CANRDRVTGELFF. This rearrangement joins TRBV7-2 to TRBJ2-2; TRBD1 agrees at 9 bases. V lost 10 bases to trimming and J lost 4 bases; unmatched junction nucleotides: 4. Per the germline V gene, CDR1 is SGHTA and CDR2 is FQGNSA. This CDR3 comprises 13 residues.

This clonotype was seen only a few times. J is TRBJ1-5 and V is TRBV3-1; D unclear. The CDR3 sequence is 16 residues long. V was trimmed by 1 base and J by 0 bases, leaving 10 bases between them. The germline V gene encodes CDR1 LGHDT and CDR2 YNNKEL (reference sequence). The chain's CDR3 is CASSQAPSSSNQPQHF. The CDR3, as DNA: TGTGCCAGCAGCCAAGCCCCCAGCTCTAGCAATCAGCCCCAGCATTTT.

This clonotype was seen more than once but under ten times. The CDR3 sequence is CASGPSQALETQYF. The CDR3 bases are TGTGCTAGTGGTCCGTCACAGGCCCTAGAGACCCAGTACTTC. This sequence joins TRBV12-5 and TRBJ2-5, with TRBD1 as a possible D gene (5 bases). This CDR3 region has 14 residues. Deletions cut 5 bases from V and 4 bases from J, with 14 bases between. The V gene's germline CDR1 is LGHNT and CDR2 FRNRAP.

The chain uses TRBV29-1 and TRBJ1-1; 7 nucleotides line up with TRBD1. This CDR3 comprises 12 residues. With 5 bases clipped from V and 10 bases from J, the junction kept 10 bases outside the gene matches. CDR1 and CDR2 from the germline V gene are SQVTM and ANQGSEA. The CDR3 here is CSVSRGNAGAFF. Here the CDR3 DNA reads TGCAGCGTTTCCAGGGGGAACGCTGGAGCTTTCTTT. Full variable domain (remainder filled in from reference TRBV29-1 and TRBJ1-1): SAVISQKPSRDICQRGTSLTIQCQVDSQVTMMFWYRQQPGQSLTLIATANQGSEATYESGFVIDKFPISRPNLTFSTLTVSNMSPEDSSIYLCSVSRGNAGAFFGQGTRLTVV.

This clonotype came up many times. The rearrangement links TRBV20-1 to TRBJ2-2; no definite D call. The CDR3 loop spans 11 amino acids. The V and J ends lost 2 bases and 6 bases respectively, with 4 bases between them. Germline V gene data show CDR1 as DFQATT and CDR2 as SNEGSKA (reference sequence). This CDR3 is CSARLAGELFF. In DNA, the CDR3 is TGCAGTGCTAGATTAGCCGGGGAGCTGTTTTTT.

This clonotype appeared many times. This chain's CDR3 is CASSYSNRLYTEAFF. The CDR3 DNA sequence: TGTGCCAGCAGTTACTCGAATCGGTTGTACACTGAAGCTTTCTTT. This rearrangement joins TRBV6-2 or TRBV6-3 to TRBJ1-1; D ambiguous. V was cut by 0 bases and J by 3 bases, with 11 bases left in between. There are 15 residues in the CDR3. The V gene's germline CDR1 is MNHEY and CDR2 SVGEGT.